This paragraph reports one TCR beta chain. Its cognate antigen is unknown. It was with 60 Vbeta and 13 Jbeta primers that the PCR ran. In the original workflow: Later analysis identified tens of millions of unique TCR beta chains, about 11 million shared. Here immunoSEQ multiplex PCR was the method, and the copy in TCRdb shows in-frame clones only, minus some. The V and J calls and the clone size are those of that table, but D and trimming were determined from the DNA. The sample has approximately 220,000 clones, 83% seen once. The data belong to a study of cytomegalovirus exposure and HLA in healthy donors. The overall study: Earlier, fewer than 140 million unique TCR beta sequences were recovered from about 179 million T cells by an analysis. Study-wide results and caveats: In a later analysis, TCR beta V- and J-gene trimming was associated with a missense DCLRE1C variant. Earlier analysis yielded a pattern in which most TCR beta V segments were productive about 87% or about 30% of the time.

The CDR3 extends over 15 amino acids. Trimming took 4 bases from V and 4 from J; bases not matched to a gene: 6. Germline V gene data show CDR1 as SGHRS and CDR2 as YFSETQ. This sequence was found in a girl aged 5 to 17 in good health and CMV-seronegative. The specimen was PBMCs. V gene TRBV5-1 combines with J gene TRBJ1-2, with 11 bases lining up with TRBD1. The CDR3 DNA sequence: TGCGCCAGCAGCCCGGACAGGGGGCTGCCCTATGGCTACACCTTC. Translation gives CASSPDRGLPYGYTF.